This paragraph covers one T cell receptor beta chain sequence. These data originate in a study of glioma-infiltrating T cells after dendritic cell vaccination. Some clones are missing from TCRdb's copy, which holds only in-frame ones; the method was immunoSEQ multiplex PCR. The repertoire holds about 58,000 clones, with roughly 83% as singletons. The length of the CDR3 is 14 residues. CDR1 and CDR2 (germline): SGHTA, FQGTGA. V gave up 5 bases and J gave up 3 bases; unmatched junction bases: 3. Time point denoted: after dendritic cell vaccination, including at tumor progression/relapse. Before vaccination, two weeks after the third vaccination, and at progression, PBMC were collected.

The TCR sequence derives from a human donor with glioblastoma. The chain recombines TRBV7-3 with TRBJ2-2, with 7 bases that match TRBD1. The specimen comprised blood, sampled after dendritic cell vaccination. Here the CDR3 DNA reads TGTGCCAGCAGCGTCACAGGGGACACCGGGGAGCTGTTTTTT. It codes for CASSVTGDTGELFF.